The 20 T cell receptor beta chains listed next were all sequenced from one sample in a study of T cell responses to AZD1222 COVID-19 vaccine. The method was immunoSEQ multiplex PCR; TCRdb's version includes in-frame clones alone and lacks a portion of them. The sample has some 150,000 clones; roughly 88% are singletons. This specimen was peripheral blood, taken on day 0 of AZD1222 vaccination. These receptors came from an adult in good health.

The genes are TRBV9 and TRBJ2-3; 11 bases line up with TRBD2. V dropped 3 bases and J dropped 3; count of bases not matched to a gene: 6. Germline V gene data show CDR1 as SGDLS and CDR2 as YYNGEE. CDR3 length: 16 amino acids. The CDR3 spells CASSGRASGRTDTQYF. In DNA, the CDR3 is TGTGCCAGCAGCGGCCGGGCTAGCGGGAGGACAGATACGCAGTATTTT.

The genes are TRBV27 and TRBJ2-5; D remains ambiguous. The CDR3 spans 14 residues. Germline V gene sequence: CDR1 MNHEY, CDR2 SMNVEV (reference sequence). Trimming took 5 bases from V and 9 from J, leaving 19 bases between them. CDR3 loop: CASSGWSGSTPQYF. DNA of the CDR3: TGTGCCAGCAGTGGTTGGTCAGGCTCCACGCCCCAGTACTTC.

This clone is a singleton in its sample. J is TRBJ2-7 and V is TRBV4-1; 8 bases are a match to TRBD1. In germline, CDR1 is MGHRA, CDR2 YSYEKL. The CDR3 loop spans 13 amino acids. V lost 2 bases, J lost 10 bases, and 7 bases stayed unmatched. In nucleotides, the CDR3 is TGCGCCAGCAGCCAACTACAGGGGGAACGTCAGTACTTC. This translates into CASSQLQGERQYF.

The rearrangement joins TRBV7-9 to TRBJ1-2; D ambiguous. V shed 2 bases and J shed 3 bases, with 1 base lying between them. Germline values: CDR1 SEHNR, CDR2 FQNEAQ (reference sequence). This CDR3 region has 11 residues. CDR3 sequence reads: CASSLHYGYTF. The CDR3 region has the DNA TGTGCCAGCAGCTTACACTATGGCTACACCTTC.

This clone has only one observation. V is TRBV19 and J is TRBJ1-2; 8 bases map to TRBD1. The germline gives CDR1 LNHDA, CDR2 SQIVND (reference sequence). Germline trimming cut 3 bases from V and 5 bases from J; bases unmatched to any gene: 5. This CDR3 spans 14 amino acids. The CDR3 DNA sequence: TGTGCCAGTAGTATCCTGGACAGGGAATATGGCTACACCTTC. Protein sequence: CASSILDREYGYTF. The full variable domain, completed using reference TRBV19 and TRBJ1-2, is DGGITQSPKYLFRKEGQNVTLSCEQNLNHDAMYWYRQDPGQGLRLIYYSQIVNDFQKGDIAEGYSVSREKKESFPLTVTSAQKNPTAFYLCASSILDREYGYTFGSGTRLTVV.

This clone showed up just a few times. V is TRBV29-1 and J is TRBJ2-1; 9 nucleotides agree with TRBD2. V dropped 3 bases and J dropped 12; count of bases not matched to a gene: 18. This CDR3 has 16 residues. Looked up from germline, CDR1 is SQVTM and CDR2 is ANQGSEA. The CDR3 sequence is CSVEGRTGLAPRRQFF. The CDR3 DNA is TGCAGCGTTGAGGGAAGGACGGGACTAGCCCCCCGAAGGCAGTTCTTC.

This chain links TRBV6-5 with TRBJ1-1, with a possible D match to TRBD1 (5 bases). V was clipped by 0 bases and J by 0 bases, with 8 bases between them. Per germline, CDR1 MNHEY and CDR2 SVGAGI. This CDR3 is 15 amino acids long. The CDR3 DNA sequence: TGTGCCAGCAGTTACTCGACAGCAATGAACACTGAAGCTTTCTTT. Translated: CASSYSTAMNTEAFF.

DNA of the CDR3: TGCAGCGTTGCAGTAGGCAATGAGCAGTTCTTC. Its protein product is CSVAVGNEQFF. The gene calls are TRBV29-1 and TRBJ2-1; D is uncertain. V lost 4 bases and J 6 bases, leaving 7 bases between the germline ends. The length of the CDR3 is 11 residues. Germline values: CDR1 SQVTM, CDR2 ANQGSEA.

V usage is TRBV6-2 or TRBV6-3 and J usage is TRBJ2-3; D ambiguous. Trimming removed 4 bases at V and 2 bases at J, with 4 bases between. Germline V gene data show CDR1 as MNHEY and CDR2 as SVGEGT. This CDR3 is built from 12 residues. CDR3 region: CASSSFTDTQYF. For the CDR3, the DNA is TGTGCCAGCAGTTCCTTCACAGATACGCAGTATTTT.

The CDR3 is CASSLTRGPDTQYF. Written as DNA, the CDR3 is TGTGCCAGCAGCTTAACCAGGGGGCCAGATACGCAGTATTTT. This rearrangement joins TRBV7-2 to TRBJ2-3, with TRBD1 identical over 8 bases. Germline CDR1 is SGHTA and CDR2 is FQGNSA. J gave up 4 bases and V 2 bases, and 2 bases lay outside the gene matches. CDR3 length: 14 amino acids.

J is TRBJ2-5 and V is TRBV7-8, with 11 bases lining up with TRBD2. Germline-derived CDR1 and CDR2 are SGHVS and FQNEAQ. The trim removed 0 bases at V and 5 bases at J, leaving 5 bases unmatched. This CDR3 region has 16 residues. The CDR3, as DNA: TGTGCCAGCAGCTTAGCGTTTACTAGCGGGAGTGAGACCCAGTACTTC. Translation: CASSLAFTSGSETQYF. The variable domain in full, with the rest retrieved from reference TRBV7-8 and TRBJ2-5, is GAGVSQSPRYKVAKRGQDVALRCDPISGHVSLFWYQQALGQGPEFLTYFQNEAQLDKSGLPSDRFFAERPEGSVSTLKIQRTQQEDSAVYLCASSLAFTSGSETQYFGPGTRLLVL.

This clone is a singleton in its sample. This chain joins TRBV2 and TRBJ2-3, with D uncertain. Germline V gene data show CDR1 as SNHLY and CDR2 as FYNNEI. The V and J ends lost 10 bases and 0 bases respectively, with 14 bases between them. CDR3 length equals 14 residues. The CDR3 sequence: CATSRDFSTDTQYF. DNA of the CDR3: TGTGCCACCTCTCGAGACTTTAGCACAGATACGCAGTATTTT.

The chain carries TRBV7-9 and TRBJ1-2, with D uncertain. Germline V gene sequence: CDR1 SEHNR, CDR2 FQNEAQ (reference sequence). This CDR3 has 15 residues. The ends were cut back, 5 bases at V and 0 bases at J, with 13 bases in the middle. The CDR3 loop reads CASSPRGGSNYGYTF. CDR3 in DNA: TGTGCCAGCAGCCCCCGGGGAGGGTCTAACTATGGCTACACCTTC.

This clone was observed once. The gene calls are TRBV5-6 and TRBJ1-1; 8 bases are a match to TRBD1. There are 14 residues in the CDR3. Per the germline V gene, CDR1 is SGHDT and CDR2 is YYEEEE. V dropped 5 bases and J dropped 7; count of bases not matched to a gene: 10. The CDR3 here is CASSWGQDPNEAFF. CDR3 DNA: TGTGCCAGCAGTTGGGGACAGGATCCAAATGAAGCTTTCTTT.

This sequence joins TRBV3-1 (or the pseudogene TRBV3-2) and TRBJ2-7; no clear D. In germline, CDR1 is LGHDT, CDR2 YNNKEL (reference sequence). CDR3 length equals 14 residues. Trimming shortened V by 7 bases and J by 0 bases, and 13 bases separated the two germline ends. DNA of the CDR3: TGTGCCAGCACCGACCACGGCAGCTCCTACGAGCAGTACTTC. Its protein product is CASTDHGSSYEQYF.

This sequence joins TRBV28 and TRBJ1-2, with a weak D call TRBD1 (6 bases). The CDR3 spans 17 residues. Germline V gene sequence: CDR1 MDHEN, CDR2 SYDVKM. V was trimmed by 6 bases and J by 0 bases, leaving 20 bases between them. Here the CDR3 reads CASREGTSLRANYGYTF. As DNA, the CDR3 is TGTGCCAGCAGGGAAGGGACAAGCCTAAGAGCTAACTATGGCTACACCTTC.

The CDR3: CASSFAYEQYF. CDR3 sequence (DNA): TGTGCCAGCAGTTTTGCCTACGAGCAGTACTTC. V usage is TRBV12-3 or TRBV12-4 and J usage is TRBJ2-7; no firm D call. The CDR3 runs to 11 residues. Trimming shortened V by 3 bases and J by 2 bases, and 2 bases separated the two germline ends.

The V gene is TRBV3-1 (or the pseudogene TRBV3-2), the J gene TRBJ1-2; D call uncertain. The CDR3 sequence is 14 residues long. Germline V gives CDR1 LGHDT, CDR2 YNNKEL (reference sequence). The V end lost 0 bases, the J end lost 2 bases, and 7 bases lay between the germline ends. Here the CDR3 DNA reads TGTGCCAGCAGCCAAGACTTGACAAACTATGGCTACACCTTC. This codes for CASSQDLTNYGYTF.

The CDR3 loop reads CATGQGAYAFF. CDR3 sequence (DNA): TGTGCCACAGGACAGGGGGCTTACGCTTTCTTT. This rearrangement joins TRBV11-2 to TRBJ1-1, with 11 bases lining up with TRBD1. V shed 10 bases, J shed 11 bases, and the junction held 6 bases outside the gene matches. The CDR3 consists of 11 residues. Germline loops: CDR1 SGHAT, CDR2 FQNNGV.

The V call is TRBV9, the J call TRBJ2-2; TRBD2 is a possible D gene (6 bases). Germline CDR1 and CDR2: SGDLS and YYNGEE. This CDR3 has 15 amino acids. Trimming pared 4 bases from V and 4 bases from J, leaving 14 bases between. CDR3 DNA: TGTGCCAGCAGCACAACGGGAGTTACCACCGGGGAGCTGTTTTTT. This gives the protein CASSTTGVTTGELFF.